This entry concerns a single TCR beta chain. The data originate from a study of technical replicates of blood from several donors. Libraries were prepared by immunoSEQ multiplex PCR; TCRdb keeps only in-frame clonotypes and omits some of them. The repertoire holds about 70,000 clones, with approximately 95% as singletons. Germline V lookup: CDR1 SGHDN, CDR2 FVKESK. V gave up 0 bases and J gave up 1 base, with 12 bases separating them. The CDR3 contains 16 residues. The V gene is TRBV14, the J gene TRBJ2-5; possible D gene TRBD1, 6 bases. Source material: T cells isolated from PBMCs. This TCR derives from a human donor in good health. The CDR3 sequence: CASSQDRPRGQETQYF. DNA of the CDR3: TGTGCCAGCAGCCAAGATCGTCCCAGGGGCCAAGAGACCCAGTACTTC. The whole variable domain, filled in from reference TRBV14 and TRBJ2-5, reads EAGVTQFPSHSVIEKGQTVTLRCDPISGHDNLYWYRRVMGKEIKFLLHFVKESKQDESGMPNNRFLAERTGGTYSTLKVQPAELEDSGVYFCASSQDRPRGQETQYFGPGTRLLVL.